Listed here is a single TCR beta chain. The table came from immunoSEQ multiplex PCR; TCRdb's copy has only in-frame clones and leaves some out. Of roughly 170,000 clones listed, around 95% are singletons. This sample is part of a study of control samples from healthy donors and cancer patients. Germline V gives CDR1 SGHNT, CDR2 YENEEA. The CDR3 sequence is 13 residues long. Trimming stripped 1 base from V and 5 bases from J, with 8 bases between. The source is a woman aged 60 to 75 in good health. The sequencing sample was made of blood. The rearrangement links TRBV11-3 to TRBJ1-1; TRBD1 is a possible D gene (6 bases). Here the CDR3 reads CASSLVQGTEAFF. The CDR3 DNA follows: TGTGCCAGCAGCTTAGTTCAGGGGACTGAAGCTTTCTTT.